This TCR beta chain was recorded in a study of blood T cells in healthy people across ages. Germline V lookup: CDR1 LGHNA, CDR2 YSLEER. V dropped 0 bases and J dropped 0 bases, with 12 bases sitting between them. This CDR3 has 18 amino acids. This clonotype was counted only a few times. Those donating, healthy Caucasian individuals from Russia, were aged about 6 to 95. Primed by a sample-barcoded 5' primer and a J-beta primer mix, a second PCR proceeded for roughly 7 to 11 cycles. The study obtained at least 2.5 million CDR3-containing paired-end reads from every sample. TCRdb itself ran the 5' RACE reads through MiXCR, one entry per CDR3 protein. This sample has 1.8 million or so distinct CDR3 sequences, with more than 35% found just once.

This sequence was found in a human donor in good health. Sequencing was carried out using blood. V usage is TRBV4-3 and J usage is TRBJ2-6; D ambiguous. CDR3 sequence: CASSQDLRRDSGANVLTF. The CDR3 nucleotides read TGCGCCAGCAGCCAAGATCTCAGACGTGACTCTGGGGCCAACGTCCTGACTTTC.